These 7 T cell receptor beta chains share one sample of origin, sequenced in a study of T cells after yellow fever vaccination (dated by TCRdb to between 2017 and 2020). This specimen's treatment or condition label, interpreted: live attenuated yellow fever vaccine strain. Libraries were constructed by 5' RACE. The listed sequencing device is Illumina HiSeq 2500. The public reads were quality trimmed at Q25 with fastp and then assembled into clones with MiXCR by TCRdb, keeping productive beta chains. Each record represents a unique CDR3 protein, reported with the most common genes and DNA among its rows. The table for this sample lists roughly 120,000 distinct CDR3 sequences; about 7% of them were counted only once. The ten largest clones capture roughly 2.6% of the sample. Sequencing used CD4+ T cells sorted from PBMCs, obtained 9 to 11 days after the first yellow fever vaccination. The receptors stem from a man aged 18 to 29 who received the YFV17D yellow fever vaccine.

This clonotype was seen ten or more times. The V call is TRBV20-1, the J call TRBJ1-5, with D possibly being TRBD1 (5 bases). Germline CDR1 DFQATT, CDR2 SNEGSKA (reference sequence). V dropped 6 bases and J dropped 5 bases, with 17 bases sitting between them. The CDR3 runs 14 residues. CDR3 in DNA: TGCAGTGCGAATAACCGGGACCCGCATCAGCCCCAGCATTTT. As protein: CSANNRDPHQPQHF.

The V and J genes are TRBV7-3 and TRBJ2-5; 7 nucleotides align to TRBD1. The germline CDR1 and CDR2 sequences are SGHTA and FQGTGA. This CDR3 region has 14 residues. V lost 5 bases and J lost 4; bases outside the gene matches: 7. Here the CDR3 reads CASSPGDRSETQYF. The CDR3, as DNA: TGTGCCAGCAGCCCCGGGGACAGATCAGAGACCCAGTACTTC.

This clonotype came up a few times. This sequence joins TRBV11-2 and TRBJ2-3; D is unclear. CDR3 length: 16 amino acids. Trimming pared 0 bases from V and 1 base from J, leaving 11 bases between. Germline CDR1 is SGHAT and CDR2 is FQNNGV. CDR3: CASSLDYTGRTDTQYF. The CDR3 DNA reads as TGTGCCAGCAGCTTAGACTATACTGGACGCACAGATACGCAGTATTTT.

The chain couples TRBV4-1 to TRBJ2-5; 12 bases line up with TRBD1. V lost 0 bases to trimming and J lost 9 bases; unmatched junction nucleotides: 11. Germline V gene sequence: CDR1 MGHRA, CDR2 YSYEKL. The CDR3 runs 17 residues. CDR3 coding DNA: TGCGCCAGCAGCCAAGATGGGGGGGACAGGGGGCAATCGGCCCAGTACTTC. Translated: CASSQDGGDRGQSAQYF.

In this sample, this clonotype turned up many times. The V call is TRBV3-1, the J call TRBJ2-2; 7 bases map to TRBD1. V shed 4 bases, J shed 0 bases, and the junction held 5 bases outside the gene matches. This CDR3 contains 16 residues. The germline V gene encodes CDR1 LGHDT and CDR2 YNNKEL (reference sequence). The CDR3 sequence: CASSPSQGTNTGELFF. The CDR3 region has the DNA TGTGCCAGCAGCCCTTCACAGGGGACGAACACCGGGGAGCTGTTTTTT.

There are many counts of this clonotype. The CDR3 DNA sequence: TGTGCCAGCAGCCCCAACCCTCGCACCCTGCAGTACTTC. This sequence encodes CASSPNPRTLQYF. J is TRBJ2-5 and V is TRBV7-2; the D is unclear. V lost 5 bases and J 11 bases, leaving 18 bases between the germline ends. The CDR3 extends over 13 amino acids. Germline CDR1 reads SGHTA; CDR2 reads FQGNSA.

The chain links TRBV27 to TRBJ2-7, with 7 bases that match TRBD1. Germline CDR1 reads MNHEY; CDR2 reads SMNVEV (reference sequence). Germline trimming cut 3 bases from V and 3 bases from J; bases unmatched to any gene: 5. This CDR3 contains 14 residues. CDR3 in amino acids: CASSFKGQSYEQYV. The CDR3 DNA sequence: TGTGCCAGCAGTTTTAAGGGACAGAGCTACGAGCAGTACGTC.